The 18 T cell receptor beta chains given below trace back to one sample, sequenced in a study of regulatory dendritic cells for organ transplantation. Libraries were prepared by immunoSEQ multiplex PCR; TCRdb keeps only in-frame clonotypes and omits some of them. The repertoire holds fewer than 40,000 clones, with around 90% as singletons. Sequenced: naive CD8+ T cells from blood. As for subset: CD45RA+ naive T cells. Receptor source: a human donor in good health.

The V call is TRBV7-9, the J call TRBJ2-5, with no clear D. Trimming took 0 bases from V and 5 from J, leaving 10 bases between them. This CDR3 spans 14 amino acids. Per the germline V gene, CDR1 is SEHNR and CDR2 is FQNEAQ (reference sequence). The CDR3 spells CASSLASGWETQYF. CDR3 bases: TGTGCCAGCAGCTTAGCGAGTGGATGGGAGACCCAGTACTTC.

The rearrangement links TRBV7-9 to TRBJ1-4; the D is unclear. V lost 5 bases and J 8 bases, leaving 9 bases between the germline ends. The CDR3 length is 12 residues. The germline gives CDR1 SEHNR, CDR2 FQNEAQ (reference sequence). DNA for the CDR3: TGTGCCAGCAGCCAAGGAGGGGAAAAACTGTTTTTT. Residues: CASSQGGEKLFF.

V and J are TRBV2 and TRBJ1-2; the D gene is possibly TRBD1 (5 bases). The CDR3 length is 12 residues. Germline values: CDR1 SNHLY, CDR2 FYNNEI. V dropped 9 bases and J dropped 3 bases, with 11 bases sitting between them. Written as DNA, the CDR3 is TGTGCCAGTGCAGGGTCCGACTATGGCTACACCTTC. Protein: CASAGSDYGYTF.

This sequence joins TRBV29-1 and TRBJ2-7, with a possible D match to TRBD1 (6 bases). Trimming pared 5 bases from V and 0 bases from J, leaving 14 bases between. Germline CDR1 is SQVTM and CDR2 is ANQGSEA. CDR3 size: 14 residues. Here the CDR3 reads CSVSGEGGSYEQYF. CDR3 nucleotide sequence: TGCAGCGTTTCCGGAGAAGGGGGCTCCTACGAGCAGTACTTC.

The chain carries TRBV4-3 and TRBJ2-7; D gene uncertain. CDR3 size: 15 residues. Germline loops: CDR1 LGHNA, CDR2 YSLEER. Between the trimmed V and J ends, which lost 1 base and 2 bases, there was a span of 12 bases. CDR3 nucleotides: TGCGCCAGCAGCCAAGGAATCGGCGGTCCCTACGAGCAGTACTTC. It is translated as CASSQGIGGPYEQYF.

This rearrangement joins TRBV28 to TRBJ2-7; D is possibly TRBD1 (5 bases). The V end was cut by 2 bases, the J end by 5 bases, with 13 bases between. The CDR3 has 14 residues. Germline V lookup: CDR1 MDHEN, CDR2 SYDVKM. This CDR3 reads CASSLGQGRNEQYF. The CDR3 DNA is TGTGCCAGCAGTTTAGGGCAGGGCAGGAACGAGCAGTACTTC.

V and J are TRBV28 and TRBJ2-7, with TRBD1 identical over 7 bases. The junction had 7 bases not matched to a gene; V was cut back by 6 bases and J by 5 bases. The germline gives CDR1 MDHEN, CDR2 SYDVKM. The CDR3 covers 13 residues. This CDR3 is CASSHTGVHEQYF. The CDR3 DNA is TGTGCCAGCAGCCACACAGGGGTCCACGAGCAGTACTTC.

The chain couples TRBV28 to TRBJ1-1; TRBD1 matches 8 bases. With 7 bases clipped from V and 1 base from J, the junction kept 5 bases outside the gene matches. Germline lookup yields CDR1 MDHEN and CDR2 SYDVKM. The length of the CDR3 is 14 residues. DNA for the CDR3: TGTGCCAGCATAACAGACAGGGGGAACACTGAAGCTTTCTTT. It encodes CASITDRGNTEAFF.

The chain couples TRBV7-2 to TRBJ1-1, with a weak D call TRBD1 (5 bases). This CDR3 has 16 amino acids. CDR1 is SGHTA and CDR2 is FQGNSA in the germline V gene. The V gene lost 1 base and the J gene lost 10 bases, with 22 bases spanning the gap. The CDR3, as DNA: TGTGCCAGCAGCTTAGGCGCTCTTACAAGGGGTCTAGCAGCTTTCTTT. Protein sequence: CASSLGALTRGLAAFF.

V and J are TRBV28 and TRBJ2-4, with 7 bases lining up with TRBD2. The CDR3 loop spans 18 amino acids. Germline V gene sequence: CDR1 MDHEN, CDR2 SYDVKM. The trim removed 7 bases at V and 4 bases at J, leaving 19 bases unmatched. CDR3 region: CASTQGYREDTRKNIQYF. In DNA form, the CDR3 reads TGTGCCAGCACCCAGGGTTACCGGGAGGATACAAGAAAAAACATTCAGTACTTC.

This clone was counted a single time. The chain employs TRBV7-9 and TRBJ2-1; D gene unclear. Germline loops: CDR1 SEHNR, CDR2 FQNEAQ (reference sequence). Trimming removed 1 base at V and 9 bases at J, with 4 bases between. The CDR3 loop spans 11 amino acids. CDR3 region: CASSLGVEQFF. The CDR3, as DNA: TGTGCCAGCAGCTTAGGAGTTGAGCAGTTCTTC. Full variable domain (outside the CDR3, taken from reference TRBV7-9 and TRBJ2-1): DTGVSQNPRHKITKRGQNVTFRCDPISEHNRLYWYRQTLGQGPEFLTYFQNEAQLEKSRLLSDRFSAERPKGSFSTLEIQRTEQGDSAMYLCASSLGVEQFFGPGTRLTVL.

The chain carries TRBV7-9 and TRBJ2-2; TRBD2 might be the D (6 bases). CDR1 and CDR2 (germline): SEHNR, FQNEAQ (reference sequence). The CDR3 has 15 residues. V lost 4 bases, J lost 6 bases, and 15 bases lay in between. CDR3: CASSSPAGNPGELFF. The DNA for the CDR3 is TGTGCCAGCAGCTCCCCGGCGGGAAACCCCGGGGAGCTGTTTTTT.

The genes are TRBV6-5 and TRBJ1-1; unclear D gene. CDR1 and CDR2 from the germline V gene are MNHEY and SVGAGI. The V end lost 0 bases, the J end lost 1 base, and 12 bases lay between the germline ends. The CDR3 covers 16 residues. The CDR3 nucleotides read TGTGCCAGCAGTTACTCGATCCCGGGCGGGAACACTGAAGCTTTCTTT. Its translation is CASSYSIPGGNTEAFF.

V usage is TRBV4-1 and J usage is TRBJ1-1, with a possible D match to TRBD1 (5 bases). V gave up 1 base and J gave up 1 base, with 16 bases separating them. The CDR3 is 17 amino acids. The germline gives CDR1 MGHRA, CDR2 YSYEKL. The CDR3 here is CASSQVAGRLENTEAFF. The DNA for the CDR3 is TGCGCCAGCAGCCAAGTCGCAGGGAGGCTTGAGAACACTGAAGCTTTCTTT.

The chain links TRBV7-2 to TRBJ1-6; no definite D call. CDR1 and CDR2 from the germline V gene are SGHTA and FQGNSA. The CDR3 extends over 15 amino acids. Trimming shortened V by 1 base and J by 3 bases, and 7 bases separated the two germline ends. DNA of the CDR3: TGTGCCAGCAGCTTAGATCGGGGCTATAATTCACCCCTCCACTTT. As protein: CASSLDRGYNSPLHF.

V is TRBV18 and J is TRBJ1-2; weak D call: TRBD1 (5 bases). From germline, CDR1 is KGHSH and CDR2 LQKENI. The CDR3 runs to 13 residues. V was cut by 8 bases and J by 0 bases, with 10 bases left in between. CDR3 in DNA: TGTGCCAGCACCTGGGGACCTAACTATGGCTACACCTTC. It encodes CASTWGPNYGYTF.

The chain links TRBV27 to TRBJ2-1; tentative D call: TRBD2 (6 bases). The germline CDR1 and CDR2 sequences are MNHEY and SMNVEV (reference sequence). The V and J ends lost 2 bases and 6 bases respectively, with 8 bases between them. The CDR3 totals 13 residues. In DNA, the CDR3 is TGTGCCAGCAGTTTAGGGGGGAGCAATGAGCAGTTCTTC. Its protein is CASSLGGSNEQFF.

The V call is TRBV19, the J call TRBJ2-1, with TRBD2 matching over 11 bases. Germline V gene data show CDR1 as LNHDA and CDR2 as SQIVND (reference sequence). This CDR3 is built from 15 residues. J gave up 13 bases and V 5 bases, and 13 bases lay outside the gene matches. CDR3 nucleotide sequence: TGTGCCAGTAGTGTCGTTAGCGGGAGGGCCGAATTACAGTTCTTC. Translated: CASSVVSGRAELQFF.